This T cell receptor (beta chain) is from a study of STAT3 mutations in large granular lymphocyte leukemia. The protocol was immunoSEQ multiplex PCR, while the TCRdb copy is restricted to in-frame clones and leaves out a portion. The sample includes tens of thousands of clones, approximately 78% of them seen just once. Study conclusions and caveats: In T-cell large granular lymphocyte leukemia, about half of patients showed multiple immunodominant subclonotypes.

In the case of this clone: As yet, its antigen is unknown.

The V end lost 8 bases, the J end lost 0 bases, and 10 bases lay between the germline ends. Germline assignment: CDR1 SQVTM and CDR2 ANQGSEA. CDR3 size: 12 residues. This clonotype was obtained from a human donor with T large granular lymphocyte leukemia. Some clones in this sample may be carry-over from other donors' samples. Sequencing was performed on PBMCs. This chain connects TRBV29-1 to TRBJ1-1; no definite D call. The CDR3 nucleotides are TGCAGCTCCCTCGATCTGAACACTGAAGCTTTCTTT. The encoded protein is CSSLDLNTEAFF. Full variable domain (missing parts from reference TRBV29-1 and TRBJ1-1): SAVISQKPSRDICQRGTSLTIQCQVDSQVTMMFWYRQQPGQSLTLIATANQGSEATYESGFVIDKFPISRPNLTFSTLTVSNMSPEDSSIYLCSSLDLNTEAFFGQGTRLTVV.